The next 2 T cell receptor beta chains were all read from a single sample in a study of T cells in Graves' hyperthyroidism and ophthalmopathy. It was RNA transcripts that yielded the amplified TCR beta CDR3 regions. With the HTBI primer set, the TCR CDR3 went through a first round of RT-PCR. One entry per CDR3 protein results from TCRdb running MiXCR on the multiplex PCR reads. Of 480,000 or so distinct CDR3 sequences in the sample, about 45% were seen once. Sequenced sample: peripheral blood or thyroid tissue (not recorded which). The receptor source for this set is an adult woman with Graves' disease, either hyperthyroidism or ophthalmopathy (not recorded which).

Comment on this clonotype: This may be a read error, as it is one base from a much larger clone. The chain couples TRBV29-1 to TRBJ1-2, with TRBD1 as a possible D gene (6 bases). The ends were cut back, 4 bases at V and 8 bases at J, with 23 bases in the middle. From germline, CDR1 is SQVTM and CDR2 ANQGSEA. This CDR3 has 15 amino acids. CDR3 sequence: CSVGDLFSGAGGYTF. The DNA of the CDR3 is TGCAGCGTTGGAGATCTTTTCTCGGGGGCTGGGGGCTACACCTTC.

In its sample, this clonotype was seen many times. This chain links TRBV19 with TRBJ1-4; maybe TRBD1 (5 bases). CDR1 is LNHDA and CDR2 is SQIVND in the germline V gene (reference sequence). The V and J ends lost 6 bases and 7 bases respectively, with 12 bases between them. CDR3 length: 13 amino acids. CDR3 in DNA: TGTGCCAGTAGGGCAGGGAGGCGTGAAAAACTGTTTTTT. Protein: CASRAGRREKLFF.